The T cell receptor (beta chain) under discussion was sequenced for a study of control samples from healthy donors and cancer patients. The repertoire was sequenced with immunoSEQ multiplex PCR; TCRdb's copy has only in-frame clones and lacks some. Here the sample spans about 140,000 clones, around 94% being singletons. J was trimmed by 6 bases and V by 5 bases; bases with no gene match: 7. Germline CDR1 MNHEY, CDR2 SMNVEV (reference sequence). The CDR3 covers 14 residues. This TCR came from a man aged 40-49 years in good health. The rearrangement uses TRBV27 and TRBJ1-1, with 9 bases lining up with TRBD1. Sequences were obtained from blood. CDR3 in DNA: TGTGCCAGCAGTCTCGTACAGGGGGCCTCTGAAGCTTTCTTT. Translated, it gives CASSLVQGASEAFF.